The present TCR beta chain was sequenced within a study of cytomegalovirus exposure and HLA in healthy donors. About the research overall: HLA-typed donors were the source of 80 million to 90 million unique TCRs, which an early data release held. Study-wide findings and caveats: Rare TCR sequences predominated, though certain public TCRs were found in many donors. A later analysis showed that HLA-associated TCR beta chains had undergone more clonal expansion than equally common others.

The count of this clone is one. What it binds is unknown. With 60 Vbeta and 13 Jbeta primers, the PCR was carried out. Per the authors' pipeline: Later, an analysis found 80 million or so unique TCR beta chains, and approximately 10 million of these were shared. Profiling relied on immunoSEQ multiplex PCR, and the TCRdb table lists in-frame clones only, not all of them. The V and J calls and clone size are taken from that table; D and trimming were inferred from the DNA. The sample yields 210,000 or so clones, approximately 83% seen once. The CDR3 has 15 residues. J was trimmed by 3 bases and V by 6 bases; bases with no gene match: 8. CDR1 is SGHTA and CDR2 is FQGTGA in the germline V gene.

Sequenced input: PBMCs. The receptor was isolated from a girl aged 10 to 17 in good health and CMV-seronegative. This chain links TRBV7-3 with TRBJ2-1; 7 bases align to TRBD1. The CDR3 region has the DNA TGTGCCAGCAGTACCCGACAGGGTAGCTACAATGAGCAGTTCTTC. Translation gives CASSTRQGSYNEQFF.